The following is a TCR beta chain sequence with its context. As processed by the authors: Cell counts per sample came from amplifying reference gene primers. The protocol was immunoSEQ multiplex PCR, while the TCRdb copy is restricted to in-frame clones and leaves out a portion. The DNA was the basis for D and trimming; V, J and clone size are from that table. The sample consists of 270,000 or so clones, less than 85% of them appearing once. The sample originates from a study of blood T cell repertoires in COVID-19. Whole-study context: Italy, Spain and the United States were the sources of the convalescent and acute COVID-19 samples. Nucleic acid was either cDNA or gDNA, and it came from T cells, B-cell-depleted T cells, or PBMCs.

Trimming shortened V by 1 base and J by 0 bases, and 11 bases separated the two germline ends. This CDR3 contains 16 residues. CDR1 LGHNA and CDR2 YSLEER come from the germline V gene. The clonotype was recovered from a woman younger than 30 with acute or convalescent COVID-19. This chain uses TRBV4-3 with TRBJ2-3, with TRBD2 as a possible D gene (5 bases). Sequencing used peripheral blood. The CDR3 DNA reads TGCGCCAGCAGCCAAGGTCTAGCTAGTAGCACAGATACGCAGTATTTT. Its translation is CASSQGLASSTDTQYF.